The present entry profiles one TCR beta chain with its context. In the study's own analysis: Nucleated cell counts were estimated from reference gene primer amplification. The method was immunoSEQ multiplex PCR; TCRdb's version includes in-frame clones alone and lacks a portion of them. V and J calls and clone size follow that table, whereas D and trimming were derived from the DNA. The profile shows a few hundred thousand clones, less than 95% of them singletons. The data originate from a study of blood T cell repertoires in COVID-19. Study information: Samples came from the United States, Italy and Spain, spanning acute and convalescent COVID-19.

The V gene end was trimmed by 1 base and the J gene end by 2 bases; junction bases not matched to a gene: 3. In germline, CDR1 is LNHNV, CDR2 YYDKDF (reference sequence). The CDR3 length is 16 residues. Individuals drawn from about 26 US areas were about 18 to 89 years old. Grouping used clinical history reported by participants in a survey and questionnaire. The clonotype comes from a man younger than 35 who had recovered from COVID-19. The V gene is TRBV15, the J gene TRBJ2-7; 12 positions agree with TRBD2. The sample consisted of PBMCs or T cells enriched from blood (not recorded which). CDR3 coding DNA: TGTGCCACCAGCAGAGGTTGGACTAGCGGGGCCTACGAGCAGTACTTC. This sequence encodes CATSRGWTSGAYEQYF.